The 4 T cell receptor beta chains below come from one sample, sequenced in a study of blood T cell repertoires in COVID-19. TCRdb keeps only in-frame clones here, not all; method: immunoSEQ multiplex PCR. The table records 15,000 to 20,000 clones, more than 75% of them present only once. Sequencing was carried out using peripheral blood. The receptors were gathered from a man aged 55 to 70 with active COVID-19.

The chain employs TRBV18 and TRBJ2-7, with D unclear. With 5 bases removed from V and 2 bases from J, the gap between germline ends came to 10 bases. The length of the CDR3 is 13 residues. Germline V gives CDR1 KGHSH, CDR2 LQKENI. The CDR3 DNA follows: TGTGCCAGCTCATCCACGGTTCCCTACGAGCAGTACGTC. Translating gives CASSSTVPYEQYV.

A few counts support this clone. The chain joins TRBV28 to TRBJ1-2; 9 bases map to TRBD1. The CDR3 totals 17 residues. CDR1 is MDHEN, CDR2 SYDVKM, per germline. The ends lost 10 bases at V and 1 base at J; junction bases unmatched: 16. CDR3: CATQSVSDRGYNYGYTF. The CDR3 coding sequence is TGTGCCACCCAGTCGGTATCCGACAGGGGGTATAACTATGGCTACACCTTC.

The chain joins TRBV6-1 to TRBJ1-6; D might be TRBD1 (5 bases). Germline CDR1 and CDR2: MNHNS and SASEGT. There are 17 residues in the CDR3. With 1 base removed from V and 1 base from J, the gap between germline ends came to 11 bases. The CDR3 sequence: CASSEGRGKSYNSPLHF. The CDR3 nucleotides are TGTGCCAGCAGTGAAGGGCGGGGGAAGTCCTATAATTCACCCCTCCACTTT.

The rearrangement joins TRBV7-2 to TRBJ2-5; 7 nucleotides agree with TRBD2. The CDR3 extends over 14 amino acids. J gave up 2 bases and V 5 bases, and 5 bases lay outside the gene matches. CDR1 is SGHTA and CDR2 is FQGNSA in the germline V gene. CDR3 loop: CASSALGGQETQYF. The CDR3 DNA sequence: TGTGCCAGCAGCGCATTGGGGGGGCAAGAGACCCAGTACTTC.